This TCR beta chain was found in a study of blood T cell repertoires in COVID-19. The table came from immunoSEQ multiplex PCR; TCRdb's copy has only in-frame clones and leaves some out. The sample includes around 300,000 clones, 89% of them seen just once. Germline V lookup: CDR1 SGHRS, CDR2 YFSETQ. The CDR3 loop spans 13 amino acids. V was cut by 4 bases and J by 3 bases, with 11 bases left in between. The sample comprised peripheral blood. This TCR came from a woman aged 40 to 55 who had recovered from COVID-19. V and J are TRBV5-1 and TRBJ2-7, with a possible D match to TRBD1 (5 bases). CDR3 region: CASSRGHLYEQYF. The CDR3 DNA reads as TGCGCCAGCAGCCGAGGACATCTCTACGAGCAGTACTTC.